A selection of T cell receptor beta chains follows, all from one sample in a study of OX40 agonist ivuxolimab in advanced cancers. Method: immunoSEQ multiplex PCR; TCRdb's copy keeps in-frame clones and lacks some. The sample contains some 95,000 clones, roughly 89% of which appear only once. This specimen consisted of CD4+ or CD8+ T cells sorted from blood, obtained in a trial of the OX40 agonist ivuxolimab. These TCRs come from an adult with an advanced solid tumor such as melanoma, head and neck, liver or kidney cancer. Each CDR3 is given with its conserved first and last residue. D genes are given only for firm matches. Clone size is stated in some rows and not others, as once, few, many or a class when expanded.

J gene: TRBJ1-5; clone size: .; D gene: .; V gene: TRBV2; CDR3 DNA: TGTGCCAGCAGTGACTCCCAGGGGATCAATCAGCCCCAGCATTTT; CDR3 protein: CASSDSQGINQPQHF
J gene: TRBJ2-7; clone size: .; D gene: .; V gene: TRBV7-2; CDR3 DNA: TGTGCCAGCAGCCCCAATGCCTACGAGCAGTACTTC; CDR3 protein: CASSPNAYEQYF
J gene: TRBJ2-1; clone size: once; D gene: TRBD1; V gene: TRBV5-1; CDR3 DNA: TGCGCCAGCAGCCCCCTGACAGGGGTCGGGAATGAGCAGTTCTTC; CDR3 protein: CASSPLTGVGNEQFF
J gene: TRBJ1-6; clone size: .; D gene: .; V gene: TRBV29-1; CDR3 DNA: TGCAGCGTTAGCGAGGGCCCGGGTTCACCCCTCCACTTT; CDR3 protein: CSVSEGPGSPLHF
J gene: TRBJ2-3; clone size: .; D gene: .; V gene: TRBV27; CDR3 DNA: TGTGCCAGCAGTTTCCTCAGCACAGATACGCAGTATTTT; CDR3 protein: CASSFLSTDTQYF
J gene: TRBJ1-2; clone size: few; D gene: TRBD1; V gene: TRBV7-8; CDR3 DNA: TGTGCCAGCAGTTACCGGACAGGGGGCCATGGCTACACCTTC; CDR3 protein: CASSYRTGGHGYTF
J gene: TRBJ1-3; clone size: .; D gene: TRBD1; V gene: TRBV6-1; CDR3 DNA: TGTGCCAGCAGTGAAGCGATCGGACAGGGAGGGTCTGGAAACACCATATATTTT; CDR3 protein: CASSEAIGQGGSGNTIYF
J gene: TRBJ2-5; clone size: .; D gene: .; V gene: TRBV11-2; CDR3 DNA: TGTGCCAGCAGCCGAACGAACGCCCAAGGAGAGACCCAGTACTTC; CDR3 protein: CASSRTNAQGETQYF
J gene: TRBJ2-7; clone size: .; D gene: .; V gene: TRBV5-1; CDR3 DNA: TGCGCCAGCACCCCCTGGGGGCAGTCCTACGAGCAGTACTTC; CDR3 protein: CASTPWGQSYEQYF
J gene: TRBJ2-1; clone size: .; D gene: .; V gene: TRBV29-1; CDR3 DNA: TGCAGCGCCCTTCGGTACGGGGGAGGTAACAATGAGCAGTTCTTC; CDR3 protein: CSALRYGGGNNEQFF
J gene: TRBJ1-1; clone size: .; D gene: TRBD1; V gene: TRBV6-5; CDR3 DNA: TGTGCCAGCAGCCCCCTGGACAGGACTGAAGCTTTCTTT; CDR3 protein: CASSPLDRTEAFF
J gene: TRBJ1-1; clone size: .; D gene: .; V gene: TRBV10-3; CDR3 DNA: TGTGCCATCAGCGCTCACAGGGAGGCGTCCACTGAAGCTTTCTTT; CDR3 protein: CAISAHREASTEAFF
J gene: TRBJ1-3; clone size: .; D gene: .; V gene: TRBV7-3; CDR3 DNA: TGTGCCAGCACCTGGGACACACGAAACTCTGGAAACACCATATATTTT; CDR3 protein: CASTWDTRNSGNTIYF
J gene: TRBJ2-7; clone size: .; D gene: .; V gene: TRBV2; CDR3 DNA: TGTGCCAGCAGTTCATCGGGGGGCCCACGCTACGAGCAGTACTTC; CDR3 protein: CASSSSGGPRYEQYF
J gene: TRBJ2-3; clone size: once; D gene: .; V gene: TRBV7-3; CDR3 DNA: TGTGCCAGCAGCTCCGCTGGGGGGAGGACAGATACGCAGTATTTT; CDR3 protein: CASSSAGGRTDTQYF
J gene: TRBJ2-6; clone size: .; D gene: .; V gene: TRBV18; CDR3 DNA: TGTGCCAGCTCACCACTAACAGGAGACTCTGGGGCCAACGTCCTGACTTTC; CDR3 protein: CASSPLTGDSGANVLTF
J gene: TRBJ1-2; clone size: once; D gene: TRBD1; V gene: TRBV7-9; CDR3 DNA: TGTGCCAGCAGCTTAGCAGGGGGCGCCGGCTACACCTTC; CDR3 protein: CASSLAGGAGYTF
J gene: TRBJ2-2; clone size: .; D gene: .; V gene: TRBV11-2; CDR3 DNA: TGTGCCAGTACCCACCCCGGGGACACCGGGGAGCTGTTTTTT; CDR3 protein: CASTHPGDTGELFF
J gene: TRBJ2-1; clone size: .; D gene: .; V gene: TRBV7-6; CDR3 DNA: TGTGCCAGCAGCTCCTACAGGGTCAATGAGCAGTTCTTC; CDR3 protein: CASSSYRVNEQFF
J gene: TRBJ1-5; clone size: .; D gene: .; V gene: TRBV14; CDR3 DNA: TGTGCCAGCAGCGGGGGAGTGGATCAGCCCCAGCATTTT; CDR3 protein: CASSGGVDQPQHF
J gene: TRBJ1-4; clone size: .; D gene: .; V gene: TRBV28; CDR3 DNA: TGTGCCAGCAGTTCCATGCGGGGGGCGCCTAATGAAAAACTGTTTTTT; CDR3 protein: CASSSMRGAPNEKLFF
J gene: TRBJ1-3; clone size: .; D gene: .; V gene: TRBV6-5; CDR3 DNA: TGTGCCAGCAGCCTAGGACTGATCTCTGGAAACACCATATATTTT; CDR3 protein: CASSLGLISGNTIYF
J gene: TRBJ2-7; clone size: .; D gene: .; V gene: TRBV29-1; CDR3 DNA: TGCAGCGTTGGGGAAGGGACCTACGAGCAGTACTTC; CDR3 protein: CSVGEGTYEQYF
J gene: TRBJ1-2; clone size: many; D gene: .; V gene: TRBV28; CDR3 DNA: TGTGCCAGCAGTTTTGAACAGGGCGAAGGCTACACCTTC; CDR3 protein: CASSFEQGEGYTF
J gene: TRBJ2-5; clone size: .; D gene: .; V gene: TRBV5-4; CDR3 DNA: TGTGCCAGCAGCGAGAAAAGTGGGGGGGCCGGGGGGACCCAGTACTTC; CDR3 protein: CASSEKSGGAGGTQYF
J gene: TRBJ2-5; clone size: .; D gene: .; V gene: TRBV2; CDR3 DNA: TGTGCCAGCAGTGAAGGGGGGGAGACCCAGTACTTC; CDR3 protein: CASSEGGETQYF